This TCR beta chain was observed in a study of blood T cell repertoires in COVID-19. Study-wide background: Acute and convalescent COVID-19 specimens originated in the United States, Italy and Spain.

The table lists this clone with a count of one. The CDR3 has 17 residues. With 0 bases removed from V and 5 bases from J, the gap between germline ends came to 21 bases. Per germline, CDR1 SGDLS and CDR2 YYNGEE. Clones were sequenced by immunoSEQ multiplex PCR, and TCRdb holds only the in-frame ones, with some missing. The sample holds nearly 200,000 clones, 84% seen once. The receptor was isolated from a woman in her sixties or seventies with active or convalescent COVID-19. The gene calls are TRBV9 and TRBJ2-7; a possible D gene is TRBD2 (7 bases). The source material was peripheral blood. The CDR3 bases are TGTGCCAGCAGCGTAGGTGGTGGACGGGGGGCAGGGAACGAGCAGTACTTC. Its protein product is CASSVGGGRGAGNEQYF.